Listed below are T cell receptor beta chains from one sample, sequenced in a study of blood T cell repertoires in COVID-19. The method was immunoSEQ multiplex PCR; TCRdb's version includes in-frame clones alone and lacks a portion of them. The sample holds about 82,000 clones, just under 85% seen once. The source material was peripheral blood. The receptors derive from a man older than 75 with active or convalescent COVID-19. Both conserved end residues are part of each CDR3. A D gene is named only where the DNA matches it firmly. Expanded clones are given a class, and other clones once, few, many or no size at all.

length	J	D	V	size	CDR3	DNA
18	TRBJ2-1	TRBD2	TRBV28	.	CASSLFRGTSGTRLGQFF	TGTGCCAGCAGTTTATTTCGGGGGACTTCGGGGACTAGGTTAGGGCAGTTCTTC
16	TRBJ2-3	TRBD2	TRBV5-1	.	CASRGLAGVSTDTQYF	TGCGCCAGCAGAGGGCTAGCGGGAGTCAGCACAGATACGCAGTATTTT
13	TRBJ1-1	.	TRBV29-1	.	CSVSRLPNTEAFF	TGCAGCGTTTCTAGGCTTCCGAACACTGAAGCTTTCTTT
12	TRBJ1-6	.	TRBV12-3/TRBV12-4	.	CASSLARLALHF	TGTGCCAGCAGTTTAGCGCGACTGGCCCTCCACTTT
13	TRBJ1-5	.	TRBV30	.	CAWSAGLYQPQHF	TGTGCCTGGAGTGCGGGACTTTATCAGCCCCAGCATTTT
13	TRBJ1-1	TRBD1	TRBV12-3/TRBV12-4	few	CASSLRGQTEAFF	TGTGCCAGCAGTTTAAGGGGGCAGACTGAAGCTTTCTTT
15	TRBJ2-1	TRBD2	TRBV19	.	CASRIAGGPYNEQFF	TGTGCCAGTAGAATAGCGGGGGGGCCCTACAATGAGCAGTTCTTC
14	TRBJ1-4	TRBD1	TRBV5-1	.	CASGTGTDNEKLFF	TGCGCCAGCGGCACGGGGACAGATAATGAAAAACTGTTTTTT
12	TRBJ1-1	.	TRBV29-1	.	CSVGGVITEAFF	TGCAGCGTTGGGGGGGTTATCACTGAAGCTTTCTTT
14	TRBJ1-1	.	TRBV7-8	.	CASSLGLENTEAFF	TGTGCCAGCAGCTTAGGGCTAGAAAACACTGAAGCTTTCTTT
15	TRBJ1-6	TRBD1	TRBV6-5	.	CASRRRTGENSPLHF	TGTGCCAGCAGACGCAGGACAGGGGAGAATTCACCCCTCCACTTT
16	TRBJ1-2	TRBD1	TRBV5-5	.	CASSTDPGGLGGGYTF	TGTGCCAGCAGCACCGACCCAGGGGGCCTCGGAGGAGGCTACACCTTC
17	TRBJ2-3	TRBD2	TRBV5-6	.	CASSKRLAGDSTDTQYF	TGTGCCAGCAGTAAGAGGCTTGCGGGGGATAGCACAGATACGCAGTATTTT
15	TRBJ2-1	.	TRBV5-8	.	CASTKGGSSYNEQFF	TGTGCCAGCACCAAGGGGGGGAGCTCCTACAATGAGCAGTTCTTC
13	TRBJ2-2	.	TRBV10-3	few	CAINNREAGELFF	TGTGCCATCAACAACAGGGAAGCCGGGGAGCTGTTTTTT
14	TRBJ2-1	.	TRBV5-1	.	CASSLYGQNNEQFF	TGCGCCAGCAGCTTGTACGGACAGAACAATGAGCAGTTCTTC
14	TRBJ1-3	TRBD1	TRBV13	.	CASSSGQGGNTIYF	TGTGCCAGCAGCTCCGGACAGGGGGGAAACACCATATATTTT
13	TRBJ1-6	.	TRBV11-1	.	CASSPGLNSPLHF	TGTGCCAGCAGCCCCGGACTGAATTCACCCCTCCACTTT
16	TRBJ1-6	.	TRBV6-1	.	CASSGDRDSINSPLHF	TGTGCCAGCAGTGGGGACCGGGACTCTATCAATTCACCCCTCCACTTT
14	TRBJ2-1	.	TRBV7-9	.	CASSLAQLVHEQFF	TGTGCCAGCAGCTTAGCCCAACTAGTCCATGAGCAGTTCTTC
15	TRBJ2-1	TRBD2	TRBV7-3	.	CASSSGLAGVDEQFF	TGTGCCAGCAGCTCGGGACTAGCGGGAGTTGATGAGCAGTTCTTC
18	TRBJ2-4	.	TRBV21-1	.	CASSKARDRPLAKNIQYF	TGTGCCAGCAGCAAAGCGAGGGACAGGCCTTTAGCCAAAAACATTCAGTACTTC